This T cell receptor beta chain was found in a study of T cells in Graves' hyperthyroidism and ophthalmopathy. This clonotype has more than one count but fewer than ten. Recently diagnosed hyperthyroidism of less than 2 months' duration affected patients aged 18 to 65. The diagnoses drew upon clinical symptoms, serum thyroxine and TRAb, thyroid ultrasound and orbital computed tomography. The V gene's germline CDR1 is KGHSH and CDR2 LQKENI. V gave up 3 bases and J gave up 1 base; unmatched junction bases: 4. This CDR3 region has 16 residues. Amplified regions were TCR beta CDR3 sequences from RNA transcripts. Researchers ran a first-round RT-PCR on the TCR CDR3 using the HTBI primer set. TCRdb reprocessed the multiplex PCR reads with MiXCR, giving one entry per CDR3 protein. The sample has 550,000 to 600,000 distinct CDR3 sequences, about a sixth seen once.

J is TRBJ2-3 and V is TRBV18; 10 positions agree with TRBD1. This TCR came from a young woman with Graves' hyperthyroidism. The specimen was blood. This CDR3 is CASSPLTGGGTDTQYF. CDR3 coding DNA: TGTGCCAGCTCACCGCTGACAGGGGGCGGCACAGATACGCAGTATTTT.